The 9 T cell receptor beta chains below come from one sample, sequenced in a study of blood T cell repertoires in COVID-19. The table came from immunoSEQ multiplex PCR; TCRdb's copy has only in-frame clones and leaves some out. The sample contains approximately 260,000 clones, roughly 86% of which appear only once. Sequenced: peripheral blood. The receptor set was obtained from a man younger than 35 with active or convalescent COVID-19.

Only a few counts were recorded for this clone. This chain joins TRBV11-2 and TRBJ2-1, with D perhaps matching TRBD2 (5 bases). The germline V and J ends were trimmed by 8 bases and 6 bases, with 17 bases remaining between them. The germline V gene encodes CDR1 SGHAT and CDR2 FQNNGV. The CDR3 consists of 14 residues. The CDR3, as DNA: TGTGCCAGCGCCCGGGGTTGGCAAAGCAATGAGCAGTTCTTC. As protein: CASARGWQSNEQFF. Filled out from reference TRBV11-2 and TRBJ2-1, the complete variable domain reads EAGVAQSPRYKIIEKRQSVAFWCNPISGHATLYWYQQILGQGPKLLIQFQNNGVVDDSQLPKDRFSAERLKGVDSTLKIQPAKLEDSAVYLCASARGWQSNEQFFGPGTRLTVL.

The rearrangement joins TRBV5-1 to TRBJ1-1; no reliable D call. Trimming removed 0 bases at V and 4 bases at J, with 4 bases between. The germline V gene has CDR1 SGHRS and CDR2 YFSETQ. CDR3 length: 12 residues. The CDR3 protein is CASSLGLTEAFF. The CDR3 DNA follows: TGCGCCAGCAGCTTGGGACTCACTGAAGCTTTCTTT.

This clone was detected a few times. The CDR3 sequence: CSVDGGGLAGDSEQFF. In DNA, the CDR3 is TGCAGCGTTGATGGTGGGGGACTAGCGGGAGACTCCGAGCAGTTCTTC. The chain joins TRBV29-1 to TRBJ2-1; 14 positions agree with TRBD2. CDR3 length: 16 residues. Germline assignment: CDR1 SQVTM and CDR2 ANQGSEA. Trimming at V came to 3 bases and at J to 10 bases, leaving 11 bases not matched to a gene.

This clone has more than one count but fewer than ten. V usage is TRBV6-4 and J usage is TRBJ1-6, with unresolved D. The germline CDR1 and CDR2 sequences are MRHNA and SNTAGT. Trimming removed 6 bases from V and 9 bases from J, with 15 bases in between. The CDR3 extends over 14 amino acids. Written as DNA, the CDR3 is TGTGCCAGCAGCCGGGATTACGAAGCTTCACCCCTCCACTTT. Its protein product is CASSRDYEASPLHF.

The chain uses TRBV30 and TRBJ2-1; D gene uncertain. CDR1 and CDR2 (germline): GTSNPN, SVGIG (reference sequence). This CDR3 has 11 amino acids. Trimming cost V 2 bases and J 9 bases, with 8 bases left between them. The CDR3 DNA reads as TGTGCCTGGAGTCAACTAAGTGAGCAGTTCTTC. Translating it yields CAWSQLSEQFF. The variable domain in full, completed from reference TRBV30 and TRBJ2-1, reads SQTIHQWPATLVQPVGSPLSLECTVEGTSNPNLYWYRQAAGRGLQLLFYSVGIGQISSEVPQNLSASRPQDRQFILSSKKLLLSDSGFYLCAWSQLSEQFFGPGTRLTVL.

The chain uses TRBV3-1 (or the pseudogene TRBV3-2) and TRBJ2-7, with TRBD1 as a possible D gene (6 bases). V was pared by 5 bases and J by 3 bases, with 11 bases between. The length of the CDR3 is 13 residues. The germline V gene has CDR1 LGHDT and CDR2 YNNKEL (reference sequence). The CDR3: CASSKGEYYEQYF. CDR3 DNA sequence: TGTGCCAGCAGCAAGGGGGAGTACTACGAGCAGTACTTC.

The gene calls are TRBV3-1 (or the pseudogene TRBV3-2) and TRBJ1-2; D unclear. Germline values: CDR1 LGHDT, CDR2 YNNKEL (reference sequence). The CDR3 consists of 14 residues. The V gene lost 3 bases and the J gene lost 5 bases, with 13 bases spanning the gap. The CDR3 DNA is TGTGCCAGCAGCCATCTTGGGCAGTTATATGGCTACACCTTC. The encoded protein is CASSHLGQLYGYTF.

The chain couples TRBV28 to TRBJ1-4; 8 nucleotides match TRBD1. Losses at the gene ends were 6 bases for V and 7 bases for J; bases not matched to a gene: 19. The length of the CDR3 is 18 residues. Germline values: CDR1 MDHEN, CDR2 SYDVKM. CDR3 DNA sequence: TGTGCCAGCAGGGGGACAGGTAGATTGGGATTGAGCGGTGAAAAACTGTTTTTT. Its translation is CASRGTGRLGLSGEKLFF.

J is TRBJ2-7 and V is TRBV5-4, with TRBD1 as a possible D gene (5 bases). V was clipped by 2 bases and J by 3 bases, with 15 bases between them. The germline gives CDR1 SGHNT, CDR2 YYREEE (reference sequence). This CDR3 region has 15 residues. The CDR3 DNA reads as TGTGCCAGCAGCTTTGGGGCAGGATCATTCTACGAGCAGTACTTC. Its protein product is CASSFGAGSFYEQYF.